This entry lists 17 T cell receptor beta chains sequenced from one sample in a study of OX40 agonist ivuxolimab in advanced cancers. The repertoire was sequenced with immunoSEQ multiplex PCR; TCRdb's copy has only in-frame clones and lacks some. Of 65,000 to 85,000 clones listed, 85% were seen once; the top ten hold about 3%. Material: CD4+ or CD8+ T cells sorted from blood, obtained in a trial of the OX40 agonist ivuxolimab. Receptor source: an adult with an advanced solid tumor such as melanoma, head and neck, liver or kidney cancer.

A single count supports this clone. The chain recombines TRBV4-2 with TRBJ2-6; 7 bases fit TRBD1. Germline V gene data show CDR1 as LGHNA and CDR2 as YNFKEQ. This CDR3 comprises 18 residues. Germline trimming cut 4 bases from V and 4 bases from J; bases unmatched to any gene: 13. This chain's CDR3 is CASSPYGQALGGANVLTF. As DNA, the CDR3 is TGTGCCAGCAGCCCGTATGGACAGGCCCTCGGGGGGGCCAACGTCCTGACTTTC.

This clone was seen only a few times. The CDR3 sequence: CASSSPTSLKRADTQYF. CDR3 DNA: TGTGCCAGCAGTTCTCCGACTAGCCTCAAAAGAGCAGATACGCAGTATTTT. The J gene is TRBJ2-3, the V gene TRBV28; 7 bases line up with TRBD2. V gave up 4 bases and J gave up 4 bases; unmatched junction bases: 14. CDR3 length: 17 amino acids. Germline V lookup: CDR1 MDHEN, CDR2 SYDVKM.

V usage is TRBV29-1 and J usage is TRBJ1-2; TRBD1 might be the D (6 bases). Trimming shortened V by 5 bases and J by 6 bases, and 22 bases separated the two germline ends. CDR3 length equals 15 residues. Germline assignment: CDR1 SQVTM and CDR2 ANQGSEA. Here the CDR3 reads CSVRGEIGQVDGYTF. CDR3 coding DNA: TGCAGCGTTAGGGGGGAGATAGGGCAAGTGGATGGCTACACCTTC.

This chain uses TRBV4-3 with TRBJ2-2, with D unresolved. Germline V gives CDR1 LGHNA, CDR2 YSLEER. V was cut by 1 base and J by 5 bases, with 8 bases left in between. The CDR3 sequence is 14 residues long. The CDR3 protein is CASSQGSVTGELFF. CDR3 bases: TGCGCCAGCAGCCAAGGGTCGGTGACCGGGGAGCTGTTTTTT.

The rearrangement links TRBV28 to TRBJ2-7; D may be TRBD1 (5 bases). The V gene lost 6 bases and the J gene lost 0 bases, with 9 bases spanning the gap. CDR1 is MDHEN and CDR2 is SYDVKM in the germline V gene. The CDR3 totals 13 residues. The CDR3 sequence is CASRTESSYEQYF. DNA of the CDR3: TGTGCCAGCAGGACAGAGAGCTCCTACGAGCAGTACTTC.

The V and J genes are TRBV7-3 and TRBJ2-1; D gene uncertain. The V end was cut by 1 base, the J end by 6 bases, with 7 bases between. This CDR3 comprises 13 residues. From germline, CDR1 is SGHTA and CDR2 FQGTGA. The CDR3 bases are TGTGCCAGCAGCTTAAACCCTCGCAATGAGCAGTTCTTC. Its translation: CASSLNPRNEQFF.

V gene TRBV4-2 combines with J gene TRBJ2-2; 7 nucleotides match TRBD1. Germline CDR1 reads LGHNA; CDR2 reads YNFKEQ. The CDR3 is 15 amino acids. J was trimmed by 6 bases and V by 2 bases; bases with no gene match: 6. The DNA of the CDR3 is TGTGCCAGCAGCCAAATGGACAGGCAATCCGGGGAGCTGTTTTTT. It yields the protein CASSQMDRQSGELFF.

This chain connects TRBV9 to TRBJ2-5, with D possibly TRBD2 on 6 matching bases. Germline CDR1 SGDLS, CDR2 YYNGEE. This CDR3 has 14 residues. V dropped 0 bases and J dropped 5 bases, with 11 bases sitting between them. DNA for the CDR3: TGTGCCAGCAGCGTAGGACTAGTCGTTGAGACCCAGTACTTC. Amino acids: CASSVGLVVETQYF.

The chain has TRBV19 and TRBJ1-4; maybe TRBD1 (5 bases). Deletions cut 6 bases from V and 1 base from J, with 12 bases between. The CDR3 spans 15 residues. Germline loops: CDR1 LNHDA, CDR2 SQIVND (reference sequence). CDR3 bases: TGTGCCAGTAGCCCCGGAGGGGTAACTAATGAAAAACTGTTTTTT. It yields the protein CASSPGGVTNEKLFF.

This clone has just a few counts. The chain joins TRBV10-3 to TRBJ2-2; 10 nucleotides agree with TRBD2. Looked up from germline, CDR1 is ENHRY and CDR2 is SYGVKD. CDR3 length: 16 residues. V shed 6 bases, J shed 2 bases, and the junction held 6 bases outside the gene matches. The CDR3 nucleotides read TGTGCCATCAGCGCTGGGACTAGCGAAAACACCGGGGAGCTGTTTTTT. Its protein product is CAISAGTSENTGELFF.

The chain employs TRBV27 and TRBJ1-2; TRBD1 agrees at 11 bases. J lost 8 bases, V lost 10 bases, and 6 bases had no gene match. Germline loops: CDR1 MNHEY, CDR2 SMNVEV (reference sequence). The CDR3 consists of 12 residues. The CDR3 region is CATGQGASGYTF. CDR3 sequence (DNA): TGTGCCACCGGACAGGGGGCATCAGGCTACACCTTC.

The chain combines TRBV4-1 with TRBJ2-7, with 9 bases that match TRBD1. CDR1 and CDR2 from the germline V gene are MGHRA and YSYEKL. The CDR3 is 17 amino acids. With V trimmed by 0 bases and J by 7 bases, 13 bases remained unmatched. The CDR3 DNA follows: TGCGCCAGCAGCCAAGACGGGCGACAGGGGGTACCCGGGGAGCAGTACTTC. It translates to CASSQDGRQGVPGEQYF.

The chain couples TRBV5-1 to TRBJ2-1; TRBD2 matches at 12 bases. V dropped 1 base and J dropped 0; count of bases not matched to a gene: 11. The germline CDR1 and CDR2 sequences are SGHRS and YFSETQ. The CDR3 runs to 20 residues. CDR3 loop: CASSLTALAGGLGSYNEQFF. The CDR3 DNA sequence: TGCGCCAGCAGCTTGACCGCGCTAGCGGGAGGGTTAGGCTCCTACAATGAGCAGTTCTTC.

The CDR3 reads CASSLKLSGNTDTQYF. The CDR3 DNA follows: TGTGCCAGCAGCTTAAAGCTTAGCGGGAACACAGATACGCAGTATTTT. V and J are TRBV7-2 and TRBJ2-3, with TRBD2 matching 8 bases. The CDR3 has 16 amino acids. Germline V gives CDR1 SGHTA, CDR2 FQGNSA. The trim removed 2 bases at V and 2 bases at J, leaving 6 bases unmatched.

This clone is a singleton in its sample. The J gene is TRBJ2-3, the V gene TRBV18; the match to TRBD1 covers 10 bases. V was clipped by 1 base and J by 5 bases; unmatched bases: 6. The CDR3 length is 16 residues. Germline CDR1 is KGHSH and CDR2 is LQKENI. CDR3 protein: CASSPRRDRGKDTQYF. The CDR3 DNA reads TGTGCCAGCTCACCACGCCGGGACAGGGGCAAAGATACGCAGTATTTT.

This sequence joins TRBV11-3 and TRBJ2-5, with unresolved D. Germline V gene data show CDR1 as SGHNT and CDR2 as YENEEA. V was pared by 0 bases and J by 2 bases, with 4 bases between. This CDR3 spans 13 amino acids. The CDR3 sequence is CASSLERQETQYF. The CDR3 DNA reads TGTGCCAGCAGCTTAGAGCGGCAAGAGACCCAGTACTTC. Full variable domain (missing parts from reference TRBV11-3 and TRBJ2-5): EAGVVQSPRYKIIEKKQPVAFWCNPISGHNTLYWYLQNLGQGPELLIRYENEEAVDDSQLPKDRFSAERLKGVDSTLKIQPAELGDSAVYLCASSLERQETQYFGPGTRLLVL.

The chain links TRBV7-2 to TRBJ2-1; 13 bases agree with TRBD2. V was clipped by 5 bases and J by 7 bases; unmatched bases: 11. The CDR3 sequence is 17 residues long. Germline V gene sequence: CDR1 SGHTA, CDR2 FQGNSA. The CDR3 sequence: CASSLGLAGVIWNEQFF. In DNA form, the CDR3 reads TGTGCCAGCAGCCTAGGACTAGCGGGAGTGATTTGGAATGAGCAGTTCTTC.